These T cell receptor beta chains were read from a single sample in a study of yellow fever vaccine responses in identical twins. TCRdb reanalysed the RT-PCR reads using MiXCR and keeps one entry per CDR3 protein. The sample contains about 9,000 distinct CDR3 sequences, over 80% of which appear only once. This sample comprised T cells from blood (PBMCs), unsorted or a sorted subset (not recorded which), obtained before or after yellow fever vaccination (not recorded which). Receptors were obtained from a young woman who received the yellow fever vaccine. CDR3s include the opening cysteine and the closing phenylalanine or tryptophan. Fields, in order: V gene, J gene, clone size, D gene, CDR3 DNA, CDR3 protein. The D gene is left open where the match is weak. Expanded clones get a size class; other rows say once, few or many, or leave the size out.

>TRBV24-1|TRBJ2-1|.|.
TGTGCCACCAGTGGTGGAGGCCCTTCCTACAATGAGCAGTTCTTC
CATSGGGPSYNEQFF
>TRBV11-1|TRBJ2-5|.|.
TGTGCCAGCAGCTTAGAAGAGACCCAGTACTTC
CASSLEETQYF
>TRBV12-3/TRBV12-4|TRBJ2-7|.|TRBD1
TGTGCCAGCAGCCCAGGGACAGGGGCCTTGAACGAGCAGTACTTC
CASSPGTGALNEQYF
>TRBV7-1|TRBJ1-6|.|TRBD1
TGTGCCAGCAGTTCAGGGACAGGGAATTCACCCCTCCACTTT
CASSSGTGNSPLHF
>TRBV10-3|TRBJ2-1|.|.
TGTGCCATCAGTGAGTCTGGCGGGGCCTACAATGAGCAGTTCTTC
CAISESGGAYNEQFF
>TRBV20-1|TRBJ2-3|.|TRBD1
TGCAGTGCTAGGGGACAGTCAAAACTCACAGATACGCAGTATTTT
CSARGQSKLTDTQYF
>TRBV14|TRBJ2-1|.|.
TGTGCCAGCAGCCAACTTCGGGGGGCTTTTGAGCAGTTCTTC
CASSQLRGAFEQFF
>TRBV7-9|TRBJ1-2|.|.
TGTGCCAGCAGCTCGGACTTGTCCCTAAACTATGGCTACACCTTC
CASSSDLSLNYGYTF
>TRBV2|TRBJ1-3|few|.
TGTGCCAGCAGAGTGGAATCGGGAGGAAACACCATATATTTT
CASRVESGGNTIYF
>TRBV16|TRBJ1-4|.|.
TGTGCCAGCAGCCATTCCAACCTCCACGGGGAAAAACTGTTTTTT
CASSHSNLHGEKLFF
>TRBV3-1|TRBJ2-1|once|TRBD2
TGTGCCAGCAGCCATATCCCGGGACTAGCGGCTAACAATGAGCAGTTCTTC
CASSHIPGLAANNEQFF
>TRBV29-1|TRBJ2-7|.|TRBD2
TGCAGCGCGACGGGAGGAAGCTCCTACGAGCAGTACTTC
CSATGGSSYEQYF
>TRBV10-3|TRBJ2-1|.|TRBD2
TGTGCCATCGGTGGGGAGGGGAATGAGCAGTTCTTC
CAIGGEGNEQFF
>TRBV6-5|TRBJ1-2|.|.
TGTGCCAGCAGTTACTCATTGTTGGGTACAGGGCCCTATGGCTACACCTTC
CASSYSLLGTGPYGYTF
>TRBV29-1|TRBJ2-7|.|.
TGCAGCGTTGAGCCCCAGGGGGGCCCCTACGAGCAGTACTTC
CSVEPQGGPYEQYF
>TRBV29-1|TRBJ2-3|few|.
TGCAGCGTTACGCCCGGTGGAACAGATACGCAGTATTTT
CSVTPGGTDTQYF
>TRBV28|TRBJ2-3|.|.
TGTGCCAGCCTATCCAAGGATACGCAGTATTTT
CASLSKDTQYF
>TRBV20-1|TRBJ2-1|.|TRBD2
TGCAGTGCCCCGGCACTAGCGGGGGGGGAGCAGTTCTTC
CSAPALAGGEQFF
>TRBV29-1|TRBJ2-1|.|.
TGCAGCGTTGATGGGATATACAATGAGCAGTTCTTC
CSVDGIYNEQFF
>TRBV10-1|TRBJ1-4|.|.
TGCGCCAGCCGGGTGGCGTACACAACTAATGAAAAACTGTTTTTT
CASRVAYTTNEKLFF
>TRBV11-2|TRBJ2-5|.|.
TGTGCCAGCAGCTTAGGACTTAGGGGGGACCAAGAGACCCAGTACTTC
CASSLGLRGDQETQYF
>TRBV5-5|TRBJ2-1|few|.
TGTGCCAGCAGCCAATTTGGTGAGCAGTTCTTC
CASSQFGEQFF
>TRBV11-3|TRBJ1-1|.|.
TGTGCCAGCAGCTTGAGTAATCCCCATAGGGCGAACACTGAAGCTTTCTTT
CASSLSNPHRANTEAFF
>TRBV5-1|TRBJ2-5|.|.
TGCGCCAGCAGCCCCCCGACCCAAGAGACCCAGTACTTC
CASSPPTQETQYF
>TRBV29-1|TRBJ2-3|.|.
TGCAGCGCCGCTGATTCAGATACGCAGTATTTT
CSAADSDTQYF
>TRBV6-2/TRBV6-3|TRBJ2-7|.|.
TGTGCCACCTCCTTATCCTACGAGCAGTACTTC
CATSLSYEQYF
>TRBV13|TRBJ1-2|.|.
TGTGCCAGCAGCTTATTTCCAGACCCTAACTATGGCTACACCTTC
CASSLFPDPNYGYTF
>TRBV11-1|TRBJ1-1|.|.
TGTGCCAGCAGCTTTGGGGGCCTAGGCACTGAAGCTTTCTTT
CASSFGGLGTEAFF